This section outlines one T cell receptor beta chain sequence together with its context. This clonotype appeared many times. Its antigen is still unknown. The input lacks base qualities; no much larger clone sits a single base away. The data derive from a study of T cells in Graves' hyperthyroidism and ophthalmopathy (dated by TCRdb to the late 2010s). About the study as a whole: Peripheral blood was collected at initial diagnosis, before any treatment. According to the paper, TCR Vbeta CDR3 sequencing was carried out on 135 peripheral blood samples, which came from 40 to 45 ophthalmopathy, 75 or so hyperthyroidism and approximately 17 progressor patients. In over five Graves' hyperthyroidism patients, the study also compared T-cell repertoires from thyroid tissue with T-cell repertoires from blood. Whether ophthalmopathy could be predicted prospectively was tested in an independent validation cohort made up of 18 to 20 hyperthyroidism patients plus 17 patients who later progressed to ophthalmopathy. Following sampling, methimazole starting at 30 mg daily was given to hyperthyroidism patients, and high-dose intravenous methylprednisolone was given to ophthalmopathy patients. To identify distinguishing TCR V-J signatures, a discovery cohort of 100 or so patients was used, comprising approximately 40 with Graves' ophthalmopathy and around 60 with stable Graves' hyperthyroidism. The 100 discovery patients were randomly divided into training and test sets at a 7:3 ratio.

Hyperthyroidism patients were aged 18 to 65 years and newly diagnosed, with disease duration of less than 2 months. Any patient with an uncontrolled infection, another autoimmune disease, pregnancy or lactation was excluded. Clinical symptoms, serum thyroxine and TRAb, thyroid ultrasound, and orbital computed tomography formed the basis for the diagnoses. For progressor patients, blood was drawn at the first diagnosis of hyperthyroidism, before any ophthalmopathy symptoms had appeared. Ficoll-Paque density gradient centrifugation was used to isolate PBMCs from around 10 ml of fresh peripheral blood. Progressor patients were initially diagnosed with Graves' hyperthyroidism and developed ophthalmopathy during follow-up. Total RNA was extracted with Trizol reagent, and quality was checked on an Agilent 2100 Bioanalyzer. Study-wide findings and limitations: Blood samples also contained most of the expanded thyroid clonotypes (frequency above 0.001), which suggests that blood repertoires may reflect thyroid immune responses. In validation, the model predicted progression to ophthalmopathy with 55% to 71% sensitivity and around 72% specificity, a median of around six months before onset. No statistical method was used to set the sample size in advance, and investigators knew the group allocation. Ophthalmopathy was separated from stable hyperthyroidism by a 13 V-J signature model, with around 88% sensitivity and roughly 84% specificity obtained in cross-validation and 80%/75% obtained in testing.

The TCR beta CDR3 regions were amplified from RNA transcripts. For the first round of RT-PCR on the TCR CDR3, the HTBI primer set was used together with the Qiagen OneStep RT-PCR kit. Libraries were constructed in a second round of multiplex PCR, after which size selection and purification were performed. Libraries were sequenced paired-end with 100 bp reads on an Illumina HiSeq2000. On the study's bioinformatics: SOAPnuke was used to process the raw data, throwing out any read that contained adapters or uncalled bases, had a mean Phred below 15, or lacked an exact constant-primer or identifier match. COPE v1.2.5 was used to merge the high-quality paired reads, and each unique nucleotide sequence was defined as a clonotype. MiTCR v1.1 was used to align the clonotypes against IMGT TRBV, TRBD and TRBJ reference segments. The analysis was restricted to V-J combinations with a frequency above 0.0001, which together covered 99.2% of the repertoires. A TCS score was defined as the ratio between F50 (clonal expansion) and ExV (chaos), using BLOSUM62-based TCRdist between CDR3 peptides within each V-J. Welch's t-statistics and random forest reduced roughly 500 V-J features to roughly 13, which were used in a naive Bayes classifier (R e1071). TCRdb redid the processing of the public reads, applying fastp at Q25 and MiXCR, and retained in-frame beta chains. Duplicate CDR3 protein sequences are folded into a single record with the most common DNA and genes. It is TCRdb's table, rather than the study itself, that gives the V and J calls and clone size. Recorded for this sample are about 130,000 distinct CDR3 sequences; approximately 20% of them occurred a single time. Around 70% of the sample comes from the top ten.

Specimen: blood. The sequence came from a woman aged 50 to 65 with Graves' hyperthyroidism that later progressed to Graves' ophthalmopathy.

CDR3 protein: CASSPRGETQYF. The nucleotides read TGTGCCAGCTCACCACGTGGGGAGACCCAGTACTTC. The receptor chain draws on TRBV18 and TRBJ2-5; no D gene call is confident. Inclusive of the bounding cysteine and phenylalanine, the CDR3 is 12 residues long. Solely the CDR3 DNA is kept, with 36 bases framed from the first base. The V end loses 1 base and the J end loses 5 bases, and a stretch of 5 bases separates them. Taken from the germline V gene, the CDR1 and CDR2 loops are KGHSH and LQKENI.